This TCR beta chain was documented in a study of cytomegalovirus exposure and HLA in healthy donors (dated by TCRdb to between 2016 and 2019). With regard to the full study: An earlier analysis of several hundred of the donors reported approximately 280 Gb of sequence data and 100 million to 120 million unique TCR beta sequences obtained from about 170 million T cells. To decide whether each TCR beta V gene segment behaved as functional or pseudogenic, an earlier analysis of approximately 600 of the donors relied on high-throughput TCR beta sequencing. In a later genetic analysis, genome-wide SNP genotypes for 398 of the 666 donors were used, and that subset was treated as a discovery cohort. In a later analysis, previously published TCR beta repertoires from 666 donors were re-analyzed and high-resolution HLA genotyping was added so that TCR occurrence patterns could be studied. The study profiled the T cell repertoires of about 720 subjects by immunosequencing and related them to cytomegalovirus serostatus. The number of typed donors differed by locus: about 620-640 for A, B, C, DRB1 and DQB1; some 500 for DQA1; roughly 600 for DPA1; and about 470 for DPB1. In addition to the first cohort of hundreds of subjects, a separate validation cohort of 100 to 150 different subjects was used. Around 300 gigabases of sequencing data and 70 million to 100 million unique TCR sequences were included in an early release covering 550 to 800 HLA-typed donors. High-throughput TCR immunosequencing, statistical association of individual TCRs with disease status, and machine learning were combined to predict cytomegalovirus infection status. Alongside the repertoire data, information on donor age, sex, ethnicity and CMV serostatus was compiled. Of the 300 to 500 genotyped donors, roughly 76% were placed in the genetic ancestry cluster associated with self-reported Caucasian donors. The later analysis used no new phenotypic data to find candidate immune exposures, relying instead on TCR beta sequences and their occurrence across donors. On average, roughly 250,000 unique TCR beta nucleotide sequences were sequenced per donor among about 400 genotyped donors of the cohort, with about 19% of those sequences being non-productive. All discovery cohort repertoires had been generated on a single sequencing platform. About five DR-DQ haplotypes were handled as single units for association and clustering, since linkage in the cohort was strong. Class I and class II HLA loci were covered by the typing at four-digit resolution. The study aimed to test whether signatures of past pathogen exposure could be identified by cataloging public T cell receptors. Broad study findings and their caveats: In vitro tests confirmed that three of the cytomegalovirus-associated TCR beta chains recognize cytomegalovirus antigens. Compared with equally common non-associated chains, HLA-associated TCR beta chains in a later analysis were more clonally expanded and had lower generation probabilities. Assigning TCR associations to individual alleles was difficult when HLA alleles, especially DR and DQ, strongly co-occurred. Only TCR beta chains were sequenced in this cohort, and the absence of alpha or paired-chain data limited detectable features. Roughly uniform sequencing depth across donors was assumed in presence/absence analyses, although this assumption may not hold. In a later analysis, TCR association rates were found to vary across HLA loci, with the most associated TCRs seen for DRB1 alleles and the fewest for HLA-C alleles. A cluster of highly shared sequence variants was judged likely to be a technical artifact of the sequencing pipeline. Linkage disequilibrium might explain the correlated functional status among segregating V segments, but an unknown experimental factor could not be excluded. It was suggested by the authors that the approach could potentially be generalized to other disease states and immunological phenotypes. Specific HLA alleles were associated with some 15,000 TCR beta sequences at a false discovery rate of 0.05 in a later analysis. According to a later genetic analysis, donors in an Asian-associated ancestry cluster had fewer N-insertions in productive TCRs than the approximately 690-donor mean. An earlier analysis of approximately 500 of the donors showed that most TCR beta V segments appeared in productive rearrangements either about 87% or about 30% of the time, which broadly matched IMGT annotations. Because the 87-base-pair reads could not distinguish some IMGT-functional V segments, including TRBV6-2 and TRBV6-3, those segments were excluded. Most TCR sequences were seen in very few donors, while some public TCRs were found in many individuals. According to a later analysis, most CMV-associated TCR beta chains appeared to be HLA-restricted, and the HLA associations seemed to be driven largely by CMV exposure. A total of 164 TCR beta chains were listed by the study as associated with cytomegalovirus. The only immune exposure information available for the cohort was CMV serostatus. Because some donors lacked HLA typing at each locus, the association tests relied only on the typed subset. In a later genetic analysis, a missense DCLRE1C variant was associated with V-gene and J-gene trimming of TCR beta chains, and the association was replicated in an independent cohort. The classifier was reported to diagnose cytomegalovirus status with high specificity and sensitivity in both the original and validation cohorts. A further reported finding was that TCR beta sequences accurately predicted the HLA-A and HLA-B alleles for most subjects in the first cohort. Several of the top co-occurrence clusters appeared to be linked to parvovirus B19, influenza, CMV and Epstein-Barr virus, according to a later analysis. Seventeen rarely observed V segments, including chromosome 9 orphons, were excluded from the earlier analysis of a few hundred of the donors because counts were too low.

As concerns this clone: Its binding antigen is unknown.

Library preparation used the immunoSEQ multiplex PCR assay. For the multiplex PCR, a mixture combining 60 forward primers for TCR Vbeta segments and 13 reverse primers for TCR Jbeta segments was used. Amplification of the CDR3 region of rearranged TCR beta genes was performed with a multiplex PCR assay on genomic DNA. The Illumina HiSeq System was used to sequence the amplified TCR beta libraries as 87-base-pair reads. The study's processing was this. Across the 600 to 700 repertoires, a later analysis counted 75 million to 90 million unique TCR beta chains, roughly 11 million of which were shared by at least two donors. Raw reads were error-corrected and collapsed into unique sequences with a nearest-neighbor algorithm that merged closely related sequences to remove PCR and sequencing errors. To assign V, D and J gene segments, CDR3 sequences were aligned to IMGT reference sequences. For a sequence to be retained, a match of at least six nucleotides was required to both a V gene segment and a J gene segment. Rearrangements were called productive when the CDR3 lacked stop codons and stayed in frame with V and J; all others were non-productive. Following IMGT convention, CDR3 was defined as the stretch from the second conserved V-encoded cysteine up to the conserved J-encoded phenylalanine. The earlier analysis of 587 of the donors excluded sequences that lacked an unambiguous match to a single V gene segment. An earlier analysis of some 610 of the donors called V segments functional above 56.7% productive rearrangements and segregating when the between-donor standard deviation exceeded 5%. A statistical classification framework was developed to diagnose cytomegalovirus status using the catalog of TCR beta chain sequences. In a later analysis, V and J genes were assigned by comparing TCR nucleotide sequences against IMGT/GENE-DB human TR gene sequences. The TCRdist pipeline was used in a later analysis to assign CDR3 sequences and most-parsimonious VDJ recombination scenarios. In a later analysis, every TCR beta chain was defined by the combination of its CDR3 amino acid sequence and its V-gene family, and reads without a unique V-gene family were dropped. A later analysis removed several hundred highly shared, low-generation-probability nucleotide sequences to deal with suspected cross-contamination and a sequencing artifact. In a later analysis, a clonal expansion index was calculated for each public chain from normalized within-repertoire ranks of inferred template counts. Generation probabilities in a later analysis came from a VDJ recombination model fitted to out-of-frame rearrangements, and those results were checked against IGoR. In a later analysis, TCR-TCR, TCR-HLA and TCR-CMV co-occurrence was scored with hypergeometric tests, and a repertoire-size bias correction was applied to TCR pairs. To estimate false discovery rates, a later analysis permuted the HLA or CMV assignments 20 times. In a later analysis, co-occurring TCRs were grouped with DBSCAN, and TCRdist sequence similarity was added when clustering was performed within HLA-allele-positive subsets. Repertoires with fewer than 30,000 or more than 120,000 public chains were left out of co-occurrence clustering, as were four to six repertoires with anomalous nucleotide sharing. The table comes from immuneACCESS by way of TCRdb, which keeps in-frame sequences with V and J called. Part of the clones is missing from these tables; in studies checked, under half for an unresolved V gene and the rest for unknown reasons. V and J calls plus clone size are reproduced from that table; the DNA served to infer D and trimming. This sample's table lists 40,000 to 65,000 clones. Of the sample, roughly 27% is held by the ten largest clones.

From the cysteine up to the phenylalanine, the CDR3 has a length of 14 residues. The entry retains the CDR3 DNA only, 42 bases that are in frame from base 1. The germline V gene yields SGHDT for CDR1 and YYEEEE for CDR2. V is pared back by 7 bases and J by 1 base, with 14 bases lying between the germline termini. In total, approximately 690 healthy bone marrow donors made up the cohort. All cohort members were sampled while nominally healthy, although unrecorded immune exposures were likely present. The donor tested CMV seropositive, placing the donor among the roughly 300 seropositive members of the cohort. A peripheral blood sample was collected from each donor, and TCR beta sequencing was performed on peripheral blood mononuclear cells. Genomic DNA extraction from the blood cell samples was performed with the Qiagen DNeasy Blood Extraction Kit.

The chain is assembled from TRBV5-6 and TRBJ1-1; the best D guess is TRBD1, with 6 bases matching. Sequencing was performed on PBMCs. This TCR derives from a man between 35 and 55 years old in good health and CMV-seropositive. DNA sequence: TGTGCCAGCTCAGTGGGACACACGAACACTGAAGCTTTCTTT. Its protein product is CASSVGHTNTEAFF.